This T cell receptor beta chain is from a study of CD8 T cells in Susac syndrome. Study-level background: Patients with Susac syndrome, at blood draw, were therapy-naive, on corticosteroids, or on intravenous immunoglobulin alone. Study-level findings and limits: As the study acknowledged, the number of individuals who were part of its TCR sequencing and HLA analysis was relatively small.

About this clonotype: Its cognate antigen is unknown.

Random hexamers were used to reverse transcribe an amount of about 0.45 to 1 ug RNA. In TCRdb, the immunoSEQ multiplex PCR reads were re-called with MiXCR into one record per CDR3 protein. The top ten hold roughly 0.3% of the sample, which has under 95,000 distinct CDR3 sequences, 90% to 95% seen once. The sample consisted of CD4+ T cells from PBMCs. The receptor comes from a human donor with Susac syndrome.

The CDR3 loop reads CASIPPPGDRGSYNEQFF. CDR3 nucleotides: TGTGCCAGCATCCCCCCCCCTGGCGACAGGGGCTCCTACAATGAGCAGTTCTTC. The gene calls are TRBV7-8 and TRBJ2-1; 8 bases map to TRBD1. CDR1 is SGHVS, CDR2 FQNEAQ, per germline. This CDR3 region has 18 residues. Trimming at V came to 7 bases and at J to 0 bases, leaving 14 bases not matched to a gene.